This T cell receptor beta chain was obtained from a study of cytomegalovirus exposure and HLA in healthy donors listed by TCRdb under 2017. A note on the overall study: In an earlier analysis of 587 of the donors, around 290 Gb of sequence data and about 110 million unique TCR beta sequences from about 190 million T cells were reported. Approximately 300 gigabases of sequencing data and roughly 80 million unique TCR sequences made up an early release that covered 640 HLA-typed donors. Of the roughly 400 genotyped donors, 80% to 90% were placed in the genetic ancestry cluster associated with self-reported Caucasian donors. The study aimed to test whether cataloging public T cell receptors could reveal signatures of past pathogen exposure. Using immunosequencing, the study profiled T cell repertoires from 640 or so subjects and related those repertoires to cytomegalovirus serostatus. In addition to the first cohort of approximately 650 subjects, a separate validation cohort of around 110 different subjects was used. The study combined high-throughput TCR immunosequencing, statistical association of individual TCRs with disease status, and machine learning to predict cytomegalovirus infection status. In a later analysis, previously published TCR beta repertoires from some 640 donors were re-analyzed and high-resolution HLA genotyping was added so that TCR occurrence patterns could be studied. Rather than drawing on any new phenotypic data, the later analysis identified candidate immune exposures from TCR beta sequences and the way those sequences occurred across donors. In an earlier analysis of 587 of the donors, high-throughput TCR beta sequencing was used to judge whether each TCR beta V gene segment behaved as functional or pseudogenic. Donor age, sex, ethnicity and CMV serostatus were compiled together with the repertoire data. A later genetic analysis used genome-wide SNP genotypes for about three fifths of the 666 donors, treating that subset as a discovery cohort. Every discovery cohort repertoire had been produced on one sequencing platform. Class I and class II HLA loci were covered by the typing at four-digit resolution. Typing coverage differed by locus: A, B, C, DRB1 and DQB1 were typed in roughly 620-630 donors, DQA1 in 522, DPA1 in 600 to 610, and DPB1 in just under 490. A few DR-DQ haplotypes were treated as single units for association and clustering because of strong linkage in the cohort. Among roughly 400 genotyped donors of the cohort, an average of approximately 240,000 unique TCR beta nucleotide sequences was sequenced per donor, of which about 18% were non-productive. Overall study results and their limits: A few of the identified cytomegalovirus-associated TCR beta chains were confirmed in vitro to be specific for cytomegalovirus antigens. An association between a missense DCLRE1C variant and V-gene and J-gene trimming of TCR beta chains was found in a later genetic analysis and replicated in an independent cohort. It was suggested by the authors that the approach could potentially be generalized to other disease states and immunological phenotypes. In this cohort, only TCR beta chains were sequenced, and detectable features were limited by the absence of alpha or paired-chain data. A total of roughly 160 TCR beta chains were listed by the study as associated with cytomegalovirus. Correlated functional status among segregating V segments might reflect linkage disequilibrium, but an unknown experimental factor could not be ruled out. In a later analysis, several top co-occurrence clusters were reported to appear linked to parvovirus B19, influenza, CMV and Epstein-Barr virus. Immune exposure information for the cohort was limited to CMV serostatus. Cytomegalovirus status was reported to be diagnosed by the classifier with high specificity and sensitivity in both the original and validation cohorts. In an earlier analysis of some 550 of the donors, most TCR beta V segments were observed in productive rearrangements about 90% or about 30% of the time, broadly matching IMGT annotations. A later analysis found that most CMV-associated TCR beta chains appeared HLA-restricted, with HLA associations seemingly driven largely by CMV exposure. According to a later genetic analysis, donors in an Asian-associated ancestry cluster had fewer N-insertions in productive TCRs than the approximately 630-donor mean. The presence/absence analyses assumed that sequencing depth was roughly uniform across donors, and that assumption may not be true. A further reported finding was that TCR beta sequences accurately predicted the HLA-A and HLA-B alleles for most subjects in the first cohort. Strong co-occurrence of HLA alleles, especially DR and DQ, made assigning TCR associations to individual alleles difficult. While some public TCRs were present in many individuals, most TCR sequences turned up only very rarely across donors. In a later analysis, TCR association rates were found to vary across HLA loci, with the most associated TCRs seen for DRB1 alleles and the fewest for HLA-C alleles. A later analysis associated 15,000 to 20,000 TCR beta sequences with specific HLA alleles at a false discovery rate of 0.05. Because counts were too low, approximately 15 rarely observed V segments, including chromosome 9 orphons, were excluded from the earlier analysis of some 540 of the donors. The sequencing pipeline was judged likely to have produced a cluster of highly shared sequence variants as a technical artifact. A later analysis found that HLA-associated TCR beta chains were more clonally expanded and had lower generation probabilities than equally common non-associated chains. Because some donors lacked HLA typing at each locus, the association tests relied only on the typed subset. The 87-base-pair reads could not distinguish some IMGT-functional V segments, including TRBV6-2 and TRBV6-3, so those segments were excluded.

V sheds 2 bases and J sheds 5 bases, leaving 17 bases between their ends. Spanning cysteine to valine, the CDR3 consists of 15 amino acids. Only CDR3 DNA remains: 45 bases, in frame from the first base. The germline V gene (reference sequence) sets CDR1 to SGHKS and CDR2 to YYEKEE. The library was built by means of the immunoSEQ multiplex PCR assay. For the multiplex PCR, a mixture combining 60 forward primers for TCR Vbeta segments and 13 reverse primers for TCR Jbeta segments was used. A multiplex PCR assay on genomic DNA amplified the CDR3 region of rearranged TCR beta genes. On the Illumina HiSeq System, the amplified TCR beta libraries were sequenced as 87-base-pair reads. The paper's processing steps were these. A later analysis tallied around 80 million unique TCR beta chains across the 666 repertoires, and approximately 12 million of those chains were shared by two or more donors. Raw reads were error-corrected and collapsed into unique sequences by a nearest-neighbor algorithm in which closely related sequences were merged to remove PCR and sequencing errors. Alignment of CDR3 sequences to IMGT reference sequences was used to assign V, D and J gene segments. For a sequence to be retained, a match of at least six nucleotides to both a V gene segment and a J gene segment was required. A rearrangement counted as productive if the CDR3 had no stop codons and remained in frame with V and J, and every other rearrangement counted as non-productive. Following IMGT convention, CDR3 was defined as the stretch from the second conserved V-encoded cysteine to the conserved J-encoded phenylalanine. The earlier analysis of roughly 590 of the donors excluded sequences that lacked an unambiguous match to a single V gene segment. In an earlier analysis of several hundred of the donors, V segments were called functional above 56.7% productive rearrangements and were called segregating when the between-donor standard deviation exceeded 5%. To diagnose cytomegalovirus status from the catalog of TCR beta chain sequences, a statistical classification framework was built. A later analysis assigned V and J genes by comparing TCR nucleotide sequences with IMGT/GENE-DB human TR gene sequences. The TCRdist pipeline was used in a later analysis to assign CDR3 sequences and most-parsimonious VDJ recombination scenarios. A later analysis defined each TCR beta chain by its CDR3 amino acid sequence plus V-gene family, and excluded reads lacking a unique V-gene family. To address suspected cross-contamination and a sequencing artifact, a later analysis removed 592 highly shared, low-generation-probability nucleotide sequences. For each public chain, a later analysis derived a clonal expansion index from normalized ranks of inferred template counts within each repertoire. In a later analysis, generation probabilities were computed with a VDJ recombination model fitted to out-of-frame rearrangements, and the resulting probabilities were checked against IGoR. In a later analysis, hypergeometric tests were used to score TCR-TCR, TCR-HLA and TCR-CMV co-occurrence, with a repertoire-size bias correction applied to TCR pairs. To estimate false discovery rates, a later analysis permuted the HLA or CMV assignments 20 times. A later analysis grouped co-occurring TCRs with DBSCAN, adding TCRdist sequence similarity when clustering within HLA-allele-positive subsets. For co-occurrence clustering, repertoires with fewer than 30,000 or more than 120,000 public chains were excluded, along with roughly five repertoires with anomalous nucleotide sharing. The source is immuneACCESS, and TCRdb retained only in-frame sequences with V and J called. Part of the clones is not carried over; for the studies checked, unresolved V genes explain less than half of this, and the remainder is unexplained. The DNA gave D and trimming, while V, J and clone size come from that table. This sample lists more than 90,000 clones; about four fifths were detected once. The ten most abundant clones make up roughly a fifth of the sample.

The cohort comprised some 700 healthy bone marrow donors. All cohort members were sampled while nominally healthy, although unrecorded immune exposures were likely present. The donor tested CMV seropositive and was one of the 289 seropositive cohort members. Each donor provided a peripheral blood sample, and peripheral blood mononuclear cells were used for TCR beta sequencing. Genomic DNA was extracted from the blood cell samples with the Qiagen DNeasy Blood Extraction Kit. This clone was seen more than once but under ten times. Its target antigen remains unknown. No qualities accompany the bases; no much larger clone lies one base away.

Sequenced: PBMCs. This chain is built from TRBV5-5 and TRBJ2-7; the D gene is unclear. The clonotype comes from a man aged 30 to 45 in good health and CMV-seropositive. The DNA is as follows: TGTGCCAGCAGCTTCCGATTGGATAGCTTCCACGAGCAGTACGTC. This sequence encodes CASSFRLDSFHEQYV.